This T cell receptor beta chain stems from a study of Ad26.COV2.S vaccination and SARS-CoV-2 variants. Turning to the study itself: Donor got 5x10^10 or 1x10^11 viral particles of Ad26.COV2.S.

Treatment specified: approximately 18 received Ad26.COV2.S at low or high dose, single or two shots; about 5 received placebo; per-sample allocation not given. Material that was analyzed had been drawn on day 63 after the first vaccine or placebo injection. Vaccination used an Ad26 vector expressing Wuhan-strain SARS-CoV-2 spike. There are a few counts of this clone. CDR1 SGHVT and CDR2 SQSDAQ come from the germline V gene. The CDR3 length is 17 residues. V lost 5 bases to trimming and J lost 2 bases, with 19 bases between them. Measured with immunoSEQ multiplex PCR; TCRdb has only the in-frame clones, and not every one. The profile shows about half a million clones, 80% to 90% of them singletons.

This chain uses TRBV7-4 with TRBJ1-5; D may be TRBD1 (5 bases). The sequenced sample was peripheral blood, obtained in a trial of Ad26.COV2.S vaccine versus placebo. The source is a person aged 18-60 years who received the Ad26.COV2.S COVID-19 vaccine or a placebo. CDR3 loop: CASSRGFVDSGNQPQHF. CDR3 nucleotide sequence: TGTGCCAGCAGCCGCGGCTTCGTCGACAGTGGCAATCAGCCCCAGCATTTT.